The 5 T cell receptor beta chains presented below share a single source sample, sequenced in a study of blood T cell repertoires in COVID-19. The method was immunoSEQ multiplex PCR; TCRdb's version includes in-frame clones alone and lacks a portion of them. In the table there are roughly 300,000 clones, around 85% of which are singletons. The sample taken for sequencing was PBMCs or T cells enriched from blood (not recorded which). The receptors here all came from a woman aged 45-65 years who had recovered from COVID-19.

V is TRBV7-2 and J is TRBJ2-7; TRBD2 matches 7 bases. J gave up 0 bases and V 6 bases, and 8 bases lay outside the gene matches. Germline V lookup: CDR1 SGHTA, CDR2 FQGNSA. The CDR3 has 15 amino acids. CDR3 nucleotide sequence: TGTGCCAGCAGGATTAGGGAGGGCGGCTCCTACGAGCAGTACTTC. Its translation: CASRIREGGSYEQYF.

The V gene is TRBV20-1, the J gene TRBJ1-5; a weak D match, TRBD1 (6 bases). The CDR3 covers 14 residues. Germline V lookup: CDR1 DFQATT, CDR2 SNEGSKA (reference sequence). V dropped 3 bases and J dropped 6 bases, with 15 bases sitting between them. The CDR3 reads CSASLGARSQPQHF. CDR3 bases: TGCAGTGCTAGTTTGGGGGCGCGGAGTCAGCCCCAGCATTTT.

The J gene is TRBJ1-2, the V gene TRBV4-1; weak D call: TRBD1 (6 bases). Germline V lookup: CDR1 MGHRA, CDR2 YSYEKL. This CDR3 region has 16 residues. The germline V and J ends were trimmed by 0 bases and 1 base, with 12 bases remaining between them. CDR3: CASSQDSGEINYGYTF. The CDR3 region has the DNA TGCGCCAGCAGCCAAGACTCAGGGGAGATTAACTATGGCTACACCTTC.

This clone occurred once. The chain is built from TRBV18 and TRBJ1-5; 7 bases agree with TRBD1. Germline assignment: CDR1 KGHSH and CDR2 LQKENI. The J segment lost 3 bases and the V segment lost 6 bases, leaving 8 bases of the junction unmatched. This CDR3 is built from 15 residues. In nucleotides, the CDR3 is TGTGCCAGCTCGGCAGACAGGGTCTCCAATCAGCCCCAGCATTTT. Its translation is CASSADRVSNQPQHF.

In its sample, this clone was seen a few times. The rearrangement links TRBV19 to TRBJ1-5; 9 bases are shared with TRBD1. The V gene's germline CDR1 is LNHDA and CDR2 SQIVND (reference sequence). CDR3 size: 15 residues. With V trimmed by 3 bases and J by 6 bases, 6 bases remained unmatched. The CDR3 DNA sequence: TGTGCCAGTAGTATGTTCGGGACAGGGAGTCAGCCCCAGCATTTT. Its translation is CASSMFGTGSQPQHF.